The source of this T cell receptor beta chain is a study of blood T cell repertoires in COVID-19. Looking at the study overall: The cDNA or gDNA used as material had been derived from T cells, B-cell-depleted T cells, or PBMCs.

Clones were sequenced by immunoSEQ multiplex PCR, and TCRdb holds only the in-frame ones, with some missing. Of 45,000 to 60,000 clones in the sample, approximately 82% were seen once. J was trimmed by 8 bases and V by 5 bases; bases with no gene match: 8. Germline V gives CDR1 SGHTA, CDR2 FQGTGA. This CDR3 has 13 amino acids. The source material was peripheral blood. The origin of this receptor is a woman aged 80 or older with acute or convalescent COVID-19. The genes are TRBV7-3 and TRBJ1-1; 7 nucleotides line up with TRBD1. CDR3 DNA: TGTGCCAGCAGCATGGGACAGCGGAGAGAAGCTTTCTTT. Its translation is CASSMGQRREAFF.